The clone carrying this T cell receptor beta chain was observed a handful of times. Its target is unknown. Germline V CDR1 and CDR2: MNHEY, SVGAGI. The CDR3 spans 14 residues. V lost 4 bases to trimming and J lost 4 bases; unmatched junction nucleotides: 0. The study ran its PCR with 60 Vbeta and 13 Jbeta primers. Study processing details: Counted up in a later analysis, unique TCR beta chains came to 60 million to 95 million, with around 10 million shared. Profiled with immunoSEQ multiplex PCR; TCRdb holds only in-frame clones, not every one. The DNA gave D and trimming, while V, J and clone size come from that table. The sample contains roughly 170,000 clones, 80% of which appear only once. This sample is part of a study of cytomegalovirus exposure and HLA in healthy donors. Study details: Among several hundred genotyped donors, 65% to 90% fell in the Caucasian-associated ancestry cluster. Study observations and caveats: Later analysis showed TCR association rates varying by HLA locus, highest for DRB1 and lowest for HLA-C. Cytomegalovirus-associated status was assigned to about 150 TCR beta chains.

The chain combines TRBV6-5 with TRBJ2-2; 10 bases are a match to TRBD2. This sequence was found in a man aged 30 to 39 in good health and CMV-seropositive. Sequencing was done on a sample of PBMCs. This CDR3 reads CASSWTSGTGELFF. The CDR3 DNA reads as TGTGCCAGCAGTTGGACTAGCGGCACCGGGGAGCTGTTTTTT.